The 30 T cell receptor beta chains listed next were all sequenced from one sample in a study of read filtering for tumor transcriptome and immune sequencing. This library used roughly 370 ng RNA and molecular barcoded adaptors spanning alpha/delta and beta/gamma chains. Each CDR3 protein is one row after TCRdb ran MiXCR on the reads. The table lists around 140,000 distinct CDR3 sequences, about 13% of them singletons, with 8.4% in the top ten. The sequencing input was a population of CD138-negative cells sorted from bone marrow. The receptor set was obtained from a donor older than 35 with multiple myeloma.

This clonotype was detected ten times or more. The chain couples TRBV20-1 to TRBJ2-5; D gene ambiguous. V lost 3 bases, J lost 4 bases, and 9 bases lay in between. The CDR3 length is 12 residues. Per the germline V gene, CDR1 is DFQATT and CDR2 is SNEGSKA (reference sequence). The CDR3 spells CSARASRETQYF. The CDR3 nucleotides are TGCAGTGCTAGGGCCAGCCGAGAGACCCAGTACTTC.

This clonotype was recorded many times. The V and J genes are TRBV7-2 and TRBJ2-1; D may be TRBD1 (6 bases). CDR3 length: 15 residues. V lost 2 bases and J 4 bases, leaving 12 bases between the germline ends. Germline loops: CDR1 SGHTA, CDR2 FQGNSA. CDR3: CASSLLGTPYNEQFF. CDR3 sequence (DNA): TGTGCCAGCAGCTTATTAGGGACACCGTACAATGAGCAGTTCTTC.

This clonotype was observed many times. The chain has TRBV5-1 and TRBJ2-2; D remains ambiguous. Germline values: CDR1 SGHRS, CDR2 YFSETQ. The ends were cut back, 4 bases at V and 3 bases at J, with 13 bases in the middle. The CDR3 is made up of 15 amino acids. In DNA form, the CDR3 reads TGCGCCAGCAGCCCAGCTCTCATGGACACCGGGGAGCTGTTTTTT. Protein product: CASSPALMDTGELFF.

This clonotype was observed many times. The chain has TRBV7-9 and TRBJ2-1; possibly TRBD1 or TRBD2 for D (6 bases each). This CDR3 has 15 residues. V lost 6 bases to trimming and J lost 10 bases, with 22 bases between them. Germline V lookup: CDR1 SEHNR, CDR2 FQNEAQ (reference sequence). Here the CDR3 reads CASRLTGPGDGEQFF. DNA for the CDR3: TGTGCCAGCAGGTTGACAGGTCCGGGGGATGGGGAGCAGTTCTTC. Drawing the rest from reference TRBV7-9 and TRBJ2-1, the complete variable domain is DTGVSQNPRHKITKRGQNVTFRCDPISEHNRLYWYRQTLGQGPEFLTYFQNEAQLEKSRLLSDRFSAERPKGSFSTLEIQRTEQGDSAMYLCASRLTGPGDGEQFFGPGTRLTVL.

This clonotype was counted at least ten times. The chain joins TRBV20-1 to TRBJ2-3; TRBD1 aligns across 9 bases. Germline CDR1 reads DFQATT; CDR2 reads SNEGSKA (reference sequence). This CDR3 has 16 amino acids. Trimming took 3 bases from V and 2 from J; bases not matched to a gene: 9. As DNA, the CDR3 is TGCAGTGCTAGGGGCGCCGGGACAGGGCCCACAGATACGCAGTATTTT. This gives the protein CSARGAGTGPTDTQYF.

This clonotype was observed a single time. J is TRBJ1-5 and V is TRBV6-8, with 7 bases aligning to TRBD1. The junction had 6 bases not matched to a gene; V was cut back by 5 bases and J by 5 bases. Germline CDR1 and CDR2: MNHGY and SAAAGT. The CDR3 contains 14 residues. The CDR3 loop reads CASSRNRGDQPQHF. CDR3 in DNA: TGTGCCAGCAGTCGGAACAGGGGAGATCAGCCCCAGCATTTT.

This clonotype was seen repeatedly, ten times or more. The gene calls are TRBV28 and TRBJ2-7; 8 bases are a match to TRBD1. This CDR3 spans 13 amino acids. From germline, CDR1 is MDHEN and CDR2 SYDVKM. Germline trimming cut 3 bases from V and 7 bases from J; bases unmatched to any gene: 5. DNA for the CDR3: TGTGCCAGCAGTTTGACAGGGGCTCGGGAGCAGTACTTC. This encodes CASSLTGAREQYF. Full variable domain (missing parts from reference TRBV28 and TRBJ2-7): DVKVTQSSRYLVKRTGEKVFLECVQDMDHENMFWYRQDPGLGLRLIYFSYDVKMKEKGDIPEGYSVSREKKERFSLILESASTNQTSMYLCASSLTGAREQYFGPGTRLTVT.

This clonotype was recorded at least ten times. The rearrangement joins TRBV2 to TRBJ2-1, with a weak D call TRBD1 (6 bases). V lost 7 bases and J 7 bases, leaving 32 bases between the germline ends. This CDR3 contains 19 residues. The germline CDR1 and CDR2 sequences are SNHLY and FYNNEI. CDR3 residues: CASKRGTLLQSLALNEQFF. The CDR3 DNA follows: TGTGCCAGCAAGAGGGGGACCTTACTCCAATCCTTGGCCCTGAATGAGCAGTTCTTC.

This clonotype was found many times. The V call is TRBV7-9, the J call TRBJ2-5; D not certain. CDR1 is SEHNR, CDR2 FQNEAQ, per germline (reference sequence). Trimming pared 4 bases from V and 4 bases from J, leaving 19 bases between. The CDR3 contains 16 residues. CDR3 in DNA: TGTGCCAGCAGCTCCCCTTCCGGTAGTATTCGAGAGACCCAGTACTTC. Its protein product is CASSSPSGSIRETQYF.

A remark on this clonotype: The junction and the germline gene differ at one end; a read error may be behind it. The rearrangement uses TRBV12-3 or TRBV12-4 and TRBJ2-4; D not resolved. The CDR3 spans 16 residues. The DNA for the CDR3 is TGTGCCAGCAGTTTGGGCAGGATAGACCACAAAAGCATTCAGTACTTC. Residues: CASSLGRIDHKSIQYF.

At least ten counts were recorded for this clonotype. The J gene is TRBJ2-1, the V gene TRBV7-9; D is unclear. V lost 3 bases, J lost 6 bases, and 15 bases lay in between. The CDR3 spans 15 residues. Germline CDR1 and CDR2: SEHNR and FQNEAQ (reference sequence). The CDR3 loop reads CASSFTLGSFNEQFF. The DNA for the CDR3 is TGTGCCAGCAGCTTCACGCTAGGAAGTTTCAATGAGCAGTTCTTC.

This clonotype was detected many times. V usage is TRBV9 and J usage is TRBJ2-2, with 7 bases lining up with TRBD2. From germline, CDR1 is SGDLS and CDR2 YYNGEE. This CDR3 has 15 amino acids. V lost 4 bases, J lost 6 bases, and 9 bases stayed unmatched. The CDR3 reads CASSQIVREPGELFF. CDR3 sequence (DNA): TGTGCCAGCAGCCAAATCGTGCGGGAGCCCGGGGAGCTGTTTTTT.

This clonotype appeared many times. The chain joins TRBV9 to TRBJ2-2; TRBD2 matches 9 bases. V was clipped by 3 bases and J by 6 bases; unmatched bases: 6. CDR3 size: 15 residues. CDR1 is SGDLS, CDR2 YYNGEE, per germline. Written as DNA, the CDR3 is TGTGCCAGCAGCGGCGGGACTAGCTTTTCCGGGGAGCTGTTTTTT. As protein: CASSGGTSFSGELFF.

The sample holds many counts of this clonotype. The CDR3 DNA reads as TGTGCCAGCAGTGACGGGACAGGGATGACGAACACTGAAGCTTTCTTT. Its protein product is CASSDGTGMTNTEAFF. The chain uses TRBV6-1 and TRBJ1-1, with TRBD1 identical over 9 bases. V trimming: 3 bases; J trimming: 1 base; junction bases outside the gene matches: 6. The CDR3 consists of 16 residues. CDR1 is MNHNS and CDR2 is SASEGT in the germline V gene.

This clonotype was recorded at least ten times. The rearrangement joins TRBV19 to TRBJ2-7, with 7 positions matching TRBD1. This CDR3 region has 13 residues. Germline CDR1 LNHDA, CDR2 SQIVND (reference sequence). With 5 bases clipped from V and 3 bases from J, the junction kept 4 bases outside the gene matches. The CDR3 DNA sequence: TGTGCCAGTAGTTGGGACAGTTACTACGAGCAGTACTTC. This codes for CASSWDSYYEQYF.

This clonotype showed up many times. The rearrangement uses TRBV12-3 or TRBV12-4 and TRBJ2-1; D gene uncertain. CDR3 length equals 11 residues. The germline V and J ends were trimmed by 4 bases and 7 bases, with 5 bases remaining between them. The CDR3 spells CASSSGNEQFF. The CDR3, as DNA: TGTGCCAGCAGTTCTGGGAATGAGCAGTTCTTC.

This clonotype was recorded at least ten times. The chain has TRBV7-2 and TRBJ2-1; a possible D gene is TRBD1 (7 bases). V was shortened by 6 bases and J by 3 bases, with 30 bases between the two germline ends. The length of the CDR3 is 20 residues. Looked up from germline, CDR1 is SGHTA and CDR2 is FQGNSA. The CDR3 DNA reads as TGTGCCAGCAGAAACGAGGGGTTGCAGGGGGGTTCCGGGGACTACAATGAGCAGTTCTTC. This gives the protein CASRNEGLQGGSGDYNEQFF. Drawing the rest from reference TRBV7-2 and TRBJ2-1, the complete variable domain is GAGVSQSPSNKVTEKGKDVELRCDPISGHTALYWYRQSLGQGLEFLIYFQGNSAPDKSGLPSDRFSAERTGGSVSTLTIQRTQQEDSAVYLCASRNEGLQGGSGDYNEQFFGPGTRLTVL.

At least ten counts were recorded for this clonotype. The chain uses TRBV20-1 and TRBJ2-7; 11 nucleotides agree with TRBD2. The germline CDR1 and CDR2 sequences are DFQATT and SNEGSKA (reference sequence). V trimming: 2 bases; J trimming: 5 bases; junction bases outside the gene matches: 11. This CDR3 region has 16 residues. CDR3 protein: CSARYTLAGVGNEQYF. CDR3 sequence (DNA): TGCAGTGCTAGATATACACTAGCGGGAGTTGGGAACGAGCAGTACTTC.

This clonotype was observed at least ten times. The chain uses TRBV30 and TRBJ1-1, with D maybe TRBD1 (6 bases). V was trimmed by 4 bases and J by 1 base, leaving 13 bases between them. This CDR3 is 14 amino acids long. The germline V gene encodes CDR1 GTSNPN and CDR2 SVGIG (reference sequence). In nucleotides, the CDR3 is TGTGCCTGGAACCGACAGGAGCCGAACACTGAAGCTTTCTTT. As protein: CAWNRQEPNTEAFF.

As regards this clonotype: It may be a read error: a sequence one base away is much more abundant. The chain joins TRBV21-1 to TRBJ1-4; no DNA check was done on the table's D call, TRBD1. TRBV21-1 is noted as a pseudogene. The CDR3 is made up of 14 amino acids. CDR3 sequence (DNA): TGTGCCAGCAGCAAAGGACAGGGTGGTGAAAAACGGTTTTTT. This encodes CASSKGQGGEKRFF.

This clonotype was seen at least ten times. V is TRBV3-1 and J is TRBJ2-5; the match to TRBD2 covers 7 bases. Unmatched junction bases numbered 5, after V lost 2 bases and J lost 5 bases. This CDR3 region has 14 residues. Germline-derived CDR1 and CDR2 are LGHDT and YNNKEL (reference sequence). In DNA, the CDR3 is TGTGCCAGCAGCCAACTGGGAGGGCCTGAGACCCAGTACTTC. It codes for CASSQLGGPETQYF.

There are many counts of this clonotype. J is TRBJ1-1 and V is TRBV12-5; 8 positions match TRBD1. The length of the CDR3 is 14 residues. J gave up 0 bases and V 5 bases, and 2 bases lay outside the gene matches. Germline loops: CDR1 LGHNT, CDR2 FRNRAP. The CDR3 bases are TGTGCTAGTGGTCCGGGACAGGTGAACACTGAAGCTTTCTTT. This encodes CASGPGQVNTEAFF.

This clonotype was seen many times. One end of the junction does not line up with germline, which may come from a read error. The chain uses TRBV5-1 and TRBJ2-1; D unresolved. The CDR3 runs to 11 residues. In germline, CDR1 is SGHRS, CDR2 YFSETQ. CDR3 sequence (DNA): TGTGCCAGCAGTTTCTACAATGAGCAGTTCTTC. This sequence encodes CASSFYNEQFF.

This clonotype was counted many times. The V call is TRBV10-3, the J call TRBJ2-1; 8 positions match TRBD1. V lost 11 bases, J lost 6 bases, and 9 bases stayed unmatched. Germline CDR1 is ENHRY and CDR2 is SYGVKD. CDR3 length: 13 amino acids. The CDR3 reads CAARTGLVNEQFF. For the CDR3, the DNA is TGTGCCGCCCGGACAGGGCTGGTCAATGAGCAGTTCTTC.

The sample holds many counts of this clonotype. DNA of the CDR3: TGTGCCAGCAGCTCTTACAGGGGCTCTAACACTGAAGCTTTCTTT. This codes for CASSSYRGSNTEAFF. The rearrangement links TRBV7-9 to TRBJ1-1; 7 nucleotides match TRBD1. This CDR3 spans 15 amino acids. V trimming: 4 bases; J trimming: 2 bases; junction bases outside the gene matches: 7. The germline V gene has CDR1 SEHNR and CDR2 FQNEAQ (reference sequence).

This clonotype has at least ten counts. DNA of the CDR3: TGCAGTGCTACCAGGACAGGGAACAAAGAGACCCAGTACTTC. Its translation: CSATRTGNKETQYF. V usage is TRBV20-1 and J usage is TRBJ2-5, with 8 nucleotides matching TRBD1. Trimming at V came to 4 bases and at J to 3 bases, leaving 7 bases not matched to a gene. The germline V gene has CDR1 DFQATT and CDR2 SNEGSKA (reference sequence). CDR3 length: 14 amino acids.

The chain combines TRBV6-1 with TRBJ2-5, with 9 bases matching TRBD1. The length of the CDR3 is 14 residues. The V gene's germline CDR1 is MNHNS and CDR2 SASEGT. V gave up 4 bases and J gave up 3 bases; unmatched junction bases: 3. The CDR3 reads CASSGRDREETQYF. The CDR3, as DNA: TGTGCCAGCAGTGGTCGGGACAGGGAAGAGACCCAGTACTTC.

This clonotype was counted ten times or more. The chain uses TRBV7-9 and TRBJ2-1, with 9 bases matching TRBD2. The CDR3 extends over 14 amino acids. CDR1 is SEHNR, CDR2 FQNEAQ, per germline (reference sequence). V shed 4 bases, J shed 14 bases, and the junction held 12 bases outside the gene matches. The chain's CDR3 is CASSSERASGKEFF. CDR3 in DNA: TGTGCCAGCAGCTCAGAGAGGGCTAGCGGGAAGGAGTTCTTC.

At least ten counts were recorded for this clonotype. The chain joins TRBV5-1 to TRBJ1-4; D gene unclear. This CDR3 region has 14 residues. The germline V and J ends were trimmed by 0 bases and 8 bases, with 11 bases remaining between them. The germline V gene encodes CDR1 SGHRS and CDR2 YFSETQ. CDR3 sequence (DNA): TGCGCCAGCAGCTTGGTCGGGTACGGCGAAAAACTGTTTTTT. As protein: CASSLVGYGEKLFF.

As regards this clonotype: A clone one base away is much larger, so this may be a read error. The limits of the CDR3 on the DNA are not certain, so only TCRdb's listed CDR3 is given. The rearrangement uses TRBV30 and TRBJ1-3; TRBD1 is the table's D call, not checked against the DNA. CDR1 is GTSNPN, CDR2 SVGIG, per germline (reference sequence). The CDR3 length is 14 residues, termini included. CDR3 residues: CAWAPGNSGNTICF.